One sample yielded the 32 T cell receptor beta chains listed below, sequenced in a study of T cell clonality in common variable immunodeficiency. Sequenced by immunoSEQ multiplex PCR; TCRdb stores in-frame clones only, minus some. This sample has about 12,000 clones, each found more than once. Their cognate antigens are unknown. The study's findings and limits: In common variable immunodeficiency, TCR beta chains reportedly carried fewer deletions and N-nucleotide insertions.

Sequencing was carried out using peripheral blood mononuclear cells. The origin of the receptors is a human donor with common variable immunodeficiency.

Regarding this clone: Sequencing ends 3 residues short of the CDR3 end; the germline J gene provides the rest. The V call is TRBV19, the J call TRBJ1-2; tentative D call: TRBD1 (5 bases). The CDR3 contains 14 residues. V lost 4 bases and J 4 bases, leaving 13 bases between the germline ends. The germline CDR1 and CDR2 sequences are LNHDA and SQIVND (reference sequence). The part of the CDR3 DNA that was read is TGTGCCAGTAGTACAGCGACAGAGTTCTATGGC. It specifies CASSTATEFYG. The complete CDR3 sequence is CASSTATEFYGYTF.

In regard to this clone: With the read ending 3 residues before the CDR3 end, the germline J gene is used to fill in that end. V usage is TRBV6-2 or TRBV6-3 and J usage is TRBJ2-7; D is unresolved. The CDR3 is 11 amino acids. Germline lookup yields CDR1 MNHEY and CDR2 SVGEGT. The V gene lost 1 base and the J gene lost 5 bases, with 3 bases spanning the gap. This chain's CDR3 is CASSYFNEQYF. CDR3 DNA (partial): TGTGCCAGCAGTTACTTCAACGAG.

Of note for this clone: The CDR3 is cut off 3 residues early in the read; its end comes from the germline J gene. The chain is built from TRBV20-1 and TRBJ2-7, with D possibly TRBD1 on 5 matching bases. Germline values: CDR1 DFQATT, CDR2 SNEGSKA (reference sequence). The length of the CDR3 is 12 residues. V was cut by 3 bases and J by 5 bases, with 11 bases left in between. Incomplete CDR3 DNA: TGCAGTGCTAGCAGGGAAGAGCACGAG. This encodes CSASREEHE. The full CDR3 protein reads CSASREEHEQYF.

This clone was seen more than once but under ten times. The CDR3 is cut off 3 residues early in the read; its end comes from the germline J gene. The chain has TRBV7-3 and TRBJ2-1, with D perhaps matching TRBD1 (6 bases). The germline V and J ends were trimmed by 5 bases and 4 bases, with 15 bases remaining between them. This CDR3 spans 15 amino acids. From germline, CDR1 is SGHTA and CDR2 FQGTGA. CDR3 bases read: TGTGCCAGCAGCCGGACAGCTGGCCTTTACAATGAG. It translates to CASSRTAGLYNE. The full CDR3 reads CASSRTAGLYNEQFF.

This clone has ten or more counts. The missing CDR3 end, 3 residues past where the read stops, is filled in from the germline J gene. This chain connects TRBV7-6 to TRBJ2-1, with D possibly TRBD2 on 5 matching bases. Between the trimmed V and J ends, which lost 1 base and 2 bases, there was a span of 9 bases. The germline gives CDR1 SGHVS, CDR2 FNYEAQ. CDR3 length: 15 amino acids. CDR3 bases read: TGTGCCAGCAGCTTAGTGGCGGGTCCCTACAATGAG. Amino acids: CASSLVAGPYNE. The whole CDR3 is CASSLVAGPYNEQFF.

A remark on this clone: The CDR3 is cut off 3 residues early in the read; its end comes from the germline J gene. This chain joins TRBV5-6 and TRBJ1-5; D might be TRBD1 (5 bases). The germline V gene encodes CDR1 SGHDT and CDR2 YYEEEE. The CDR3 runs to 14 residues. V lost 4 bases and J 1 base, leaving 9 bases between the germline ends. CDR3 amino acids: CASSRAGSNQPQHF. The CDR3 DNA, read in part, is TGTGCCAGCAGCCGGGCAGGGAGCAATCAGCCC.

In its sample, this clone was seen a few times. The CDR3 extends 3 residues past the end of the read, so its final part is completed from the germline J gene. This chain links TRBV7-9 with TRBJ1-6; TRBD1 matches 7 bases. Germline V gene data show CDR1 as SEHNR and CDR2 as FQNEAQ (reference sequence). Germline trimming cut 3 bases from V and 6 bases from J; bases unmatched to any gene: 2. This CDR3 is built from 14 residues. CDR3 DNA, as far as it was read: TGTGCCAGCAGCTTCGACAGGGCTAATTCACCC. Translating it yields CASSFDRANSP. The entire CDR3 is CASSFDRANSPLHF.

This clone occurred a few times. The read is 3 residues too short to cover the CDR3 end, so that end is filled in from the germline J gene. This sequence joins TRBV18 and TRBJ2-2; 8 bases are shared with TRBD1. This CDR3 is 17 amino acids long. The germline CDR1 and CDR2 sequences are KGHSH and LQKENI. J was trimmed by 7 bases and V by 3 bases; bases with no gene match: 13. The part of the CDR3 DNA that was read is TGTGCCAGCTCACCCGGGCAGGGGGCGCTTCATGACGGGGAG. As protein: CASSPGQGALHDGE. The entire CDR3 protein is CASSPGQGALHDGELFF.

This clone was recorded a few times. The sequenced fragment ends 3 residues before the CDR3 boundary, so the rest is inferred from the germline J gene. The chain employs TRBV7-2 and TRBJ1-6; 9 bases are shared with TRBD1. Germline values: CDR1 SGHTA, CDR2 FQGNSA. Trimming cost V 7 bases and J 4 bases; bases outside gene matches: 5. CDR3 length: 15 residues. The CDR3 DNA, read in part, is TGTGCCAGCACCTCGGGACAGGGATATAATTCACCC. It codes for CASTSGQGYNSP. The CDR3 as a whole reads CASTSGQGYNSPLHF.

This clone was picked up a small number of times. The read ends 3 residues shy of where the CDR3 ends; the end is completed using the germline J gene. The rearrangement uses TRBV6-2 or TRBV6-3 and TRBJ2-1; D possibly corresponds to TRBD2 (6 bases). CDR1 and CDR2 (germline): MNHEY, SVGEGT. V lost 4 bases and J 1 base, leaving 17 bases between the germline ends. This CDR3 contains 17 residues. CDR3 DNA (partial): TGTGCCAGCAGTTTCAACCCTCTAGCGAGTTCCTACAATGAG. It translates to CASSFNPLASSYNE. The entire CDR3 sequence reads CASSFNPLASSYNEQFF.

This clone was detected a few times. The CDR3 end falls 3 residues outside the read, so it is completed with the germline J gene. V gene TRBV11-3 combines with J gene TRBJ2-7, with D unresolved. The CDR3 covers 13 residues. V lost 4 bases to trimming and J lost 6 bases, with 13 bases between them. Germline CDR1 and CDR2: SGHNT and YENEEA. Partial CDR3 DNA: TGTGCCAGCAGCTCCGTCCAGTCCAGCGAG. Its protein product is CASSSVQSSE. The full-length CDR3 reads as CASSSVQSSEQYF. Supplemented by reference TRBV11-3 and TRBJ2-7, the full variable domain reads EAGVVQSPRYKIIEKKQPVAFWCNPISGHNTLYWYLQNLGQGPELLIRYENEEAVDDSQLPKDRFSAERLKGVDSTLKIQPAELGDSAVYLCASSSVQSSEQYFGPGTRLTVT.

In the case of this clone: The read comes to an end 3 residues before the CDR3 does, leaving the germline J gene to fill in the end. This chain joins TRBV7-6 and TRBJ2-3, with a tentative D call TRBD2 (7 bases). The length of the CDR3 is 18 residues. CDR1 and CDR2 (germline): SGHVS, FNYEAQ. V dropped 1 base and J dropped 2 bases, with 19 bases sitting between them. This CDR3 reads CASSLGPLRGPSTDTQYF. CDR3 DNA (partial): TGTGCCAGCAGCTTAGGCCCCCTGCGGGGGCCGTCCACAGATACG. Looking up the rest from reference TRBV7-6 and TRBJ2-3 gives the full variable domain: GAGVSQSPRYKVTKRGQDVALRCDPISGHVSLYWYRQALGQGPEFLTYFNYEAQQDKSGLPNDRFSAERPEGSISTLTIQRTEQRDSAMYRCASSLGPLRGPSTDTQYFGPGTRLTVL.

This clone was detected a few times. The CDR3 end lies 3 residues beyond the end of the read and is filled in from the germline J gene. The chain couples TRBV18 to TRBJ2-1, with TRBD2 identical over 10 bases. Germline V gene sequence: CDR1 KGHSH, CDR2 LQKENI. V was pared by 0 bases and J by 2 bases, with 10 bases of the junction left unmatched. The CDR3 consists of 19 residues. CDR3 DNA (partial): TGTGCCAGCTCACCACCGGTTTCTAGCGGGGGATTTACCTACAATGAG. This gives the protein CASSPPVSSGGFTYNE. The full-length CDR3 reads as CASSPPVSSGGFTYNEQFF.

As concerns this clone: The sequenced fragment ends 3 residues before the CDR3 boundary, so the rest is inferred from the germline J gene. This chain joins TRBV7-2 and TRBJ1-2; D remains ambiguous. Germline values: CDR1 SGHTA, CDR2 FQGNSA. Trimming shortened V by 0 bases and J by 4 bases, and 9 bases separated the two germline ends. The CDR3 consists of 14 residues. The CDR3 sequence: CASSLAEGSYGYTF. CDR3 bases read: TGTGCCAGCAGCTTAGCGGAGGGCAGCTATGGC.

Worth noting for this clone: The CDR3 end lies 3 residues beyond the end of the read and is filled in from the germline J gene. The rearrangement uses TRBV7-9 and TRBJ1-2; D unclear. This CDR3 has 12 residues. Germline V lookup: CDR1 SEHNR, CDR2 FQNEAQ (reference sequence). Here the CDR3 reads CASSLPVGGYTF. The part of the CDR3 DNA that was read is TGTGCCAGCAGCTTACCAGTGGGCGGC.

Of note for this clone: Sequencing ends 3 residues short of the CDR3 end; the germline J gene provides the rest. This chain links TRBV18 with TRBJ1-1, with TRBD1 identical over 9 bases. J was trimmed by 1 base and V by 0 bases; bases with no gene match: 9. Germline assignment: CDR1 KGHSH and CDR2 LQKENI. The CDR3 sequence is 18 residues long. The CDR3 sequence: CASSPPLRDRVWNTEAFF. The CDR3 bases that were read are TGTGCCAGCTCACCACCTCTACGGGACAGGGTTTGGAACACTGAA.

About this clone itself: The sequence runs out 3 residues before the end of the CDR3; the remainder is reconstructed from the germline J gene. This chain joins TRBV7-9 and TRBJ2-2; 7 nucleotides agree with TRBD1. CDR3 length: 14 amino acids. Germline values: CDR1 SEHNR, CDR2 FQNEAQ (reference sequence). After removal of 8 bases from V and 6 bases from J, the junction contained 9 bases not matched to a gene. The CDR3 here is CASARGGWAGELFF. The DNA read from the CDR3 is TGTGCCAGCGCCCGAGGGGGCTGGGCCGGGGAG.

This clone was seen a few times. The CDR3 end lies 3 residues beyond the end of the read and is filled in from the germline J gene. The chain combines TRBV2 with TRBJ1-6, with 9 bases matching TRBD1. CDR3 length equals 18 residues. In germline, CDR1 is SNHLY, CDR2 FYNNEI. Unmatched junction bases numbered 10, after V lost 6 bases and J lost 1 base. CDR3 DNA (partial): TGTGCCAGCAGGATGGGACAGGGCAGGAAGTCCTATAATTCACCC. It specifies CASRMGQGRKSYNSP. The whole CDR3 reads CASRMGQGRKSYNSPLHF.

This clone appeared many times. The read halts 3 residues ahead of the CDR3 end, with the missing end drawn from the germline J gene. The chain recombines TRBV19 with TRBJ2-5; weak D call: TRBD1 (7 bases). CDR1 and CDR2 (germline): LNHDA, SQIVND (reference sequence). The ends were cut back, 0 bases at V and 1 base at J, with 15 bases in the middle. This CDR3 has 17 amino acids. CDR3 bases read: TGTGCCAGTAGTATAGATGGGCCAGGGGGGAGCCAAGAGACC. Translated, it gives CASSIDGPGGSQET. The CDR3 reads in full as CASSIDGPGGSQETQYF.

This clone has more than one count but fewer than ten. The DNA ends 3 residues before the CDR3 does, and the rest of the CDR3 is filled in from the germline J gene. This chain uses TRBV7-2 with TRBJ2-2; possible D gene TRBD2, 5 bases. The ends were cut back, 8 bases at V and 4 bases at J, with 17 bases in the middle. CDR3 length equals 15 residues. Germline V gene sequence: CDR1 SGHTA, CDR2 FQGNSA. The DNA read from the CDR3 is TGTGCCAGCCGCCAGGACCGGGGTGGCACCGGGGAG. Translating it yields CASRQDRGGTGE. The whole CDR3 sequence reads CASRQDRGGTGELFF.

This clone was seen many times. The read halts 3 residues ahead of the CDR3 end, with the missing end drawn from the germline J gene. V usage is TRBV20-1 and J usage is TRBJ2-5, with 7 bases aligning to TRBD2. Unmatched junction bases numbered 6, after V lost 1 base and J lost 1 base. Germline V gives CDR1 DFQATT, CDR2 SNEGSKA (reference sequence). This CDR3 region has 15 residues. The CDR3 protein is CSARGTAGFQETQYF. CDR3 bases read: TGCAGTGCTAGAGGCACAGCGGGGTTCCAAGAGACC.

This clone was observed a handful of times. The CDR3 extends 3 residues past the end of the read, so its final part is completed from the germline J gene. The V call is TRBV7-3, the J call TRBJ1-2; no clear D. The CDR3 covers 15 residues. Germline CDR1 SGHTA, CDR2 FQGTGA. CDR3 bases read: TGTGCCAGCAGCTTAAACGCGGGGAGGATGTCGGGC. Amino acid sequence: CASSLNAGRMSG. The full-length CDR3 reads as CASSLNAGRMSGYTF. Variable domain in full (rest from reference TRBV7-3 and TRBJ1-2): GAGVSQTPSNKVTEKGKYVELRCDPISGHTALYWYRQSLGQGPEFLIYFQGTGAADDSGLPNDRFFAVRPEGSVSTLKIQRTERGDSAVYLCASSLNAGRMSGYTFGSGTRLTVV.

With respect to this clone: With the read ending 3 residues before the CDR3 end, the germline J gene is used to fill in that end. The chain recombines TRBV18 with TRBJ1-6; 8 bases match TRBD1. Unmatched junction bases numbered 14, after V lost 6 bases and J lost 7 bases. CDR3 length equals 17 residues. The germline CDR1 and CDR2 sequences are KGHSH and LQKENI. The chain's CDR3 is CASSASAQGAKNSPLHF. The CDR3 DNA, read in part, is TGTGCCAGCTCTGCCTCCGCTCAGGGGGCGAAGAATTCACCC.

This clone was detected only a few times. Read data end 3 residues before the CDR3 end; the end is taken from the germline J gene. J is TRBJ2-3 and V is TRBV6-4, with a possible D match to TRBD2 (5 bases). V was pared by 4 bases and J by 0 bases, with 5 bases between. The CDR3 covers 13 residues. CDR1 is MRHNA, CDR2 SNTAGT, per germline. The CDR3 DNA, read in part, is TGTGCCAGCAGTGGCGGGAGCACAGATACG. This translates into CASSGGSTDT. The complete CDR3 reads CASSGGSTDTQYF.

Many counts were recorded for this clone. The sequence runs out 3 residues before the end of the CDR3; the remainder is reconstructed from the germline J gene. The chain couples TRBV6-2 or TRBV6-3 to TRBJ1-1; D not certain. This CDR3 spans 12 amino acids. Germline lookup yields CDR1 MNHEY and CDR2 SVGEGT. The sequenced CDR3 bases are TGTGCCAGCAGAGAGAATAGCGGGGAG. It encodes CASRENSGE. The CDR3 in its entirety is CASRENSGEAFF.

This clone occurred a few times. The read halts 3 residues ahead of the CDR3 end, with the missing end drawn from the germline J gene. V usage is TRBV6-2 or TRBV6-3 and J usage is TRBJ2-2, with 11 positions matching TRBD1. Germline V gene sequence: CDR1 MNHEY, CDR2 SVGEGT. Trimming removed 7 bases from V and 6 bases from J; junction bases left unmatched: 7. This CDR3 contains 15 residues. This CDR3 reads CASIKDRGLAGELFF. The covered CDR3 bases are TGTGCCAGCATTAAGGACAGGGGGCTTGCCGGGGAG.

Only a few counts were recorded for this clone. The read stops 3 residues short of the end of the CDR3; the missing end is completed from the germline J gene. This rearrangement joins TRBV7-9 to TRBJ2-3, with D perhaps matching TRBD1 (5 bases). V dropped 5 bases and J dropped 2 bases, with 11 bases sitting between them. The CDR3 covers 14 residues. The germline V gene has CDR1 SEHNR and CDR2 FQNEAQ (reference sequence). The sequenced part of the CDR3 DNA is TGTGCCAGCAGCACCCCCGGACACACAGATACG. It encodes CASSTPGHTDT. The CDR3, in full, reads CASSTPGHTDTQYF. The full variable domain, with the rest looked up from reference TRBV7-9 and TRBJ2-3, is DTGVSQNPRHKITKRGQNVTFRCDPISEHNRLYWYRQTLGQGPEFLTYFQNEAQLEKSRLLSDRFSAERPKGSFSTLEIQRTEQGDSAMYLCASSTPGHTDTQYFGPGTRLTVL.

A note on this clone: The sequence runs out 3 residues before the end of the CDR3; the remainder is reconstructed from the germline J gene. The chain uses TRBV19 and TRBJ2-1; 7 bases agree with TRBD1. Germline V CDR1 and CDR2: LNHDA, SQIVND (reference sequence). The CDR3 extends over 14 amino acids. V dropped 7 bases and J dropped 7; count of bases not matched to a gene: 10. The sequenced part of the CDR3 DNA is TGTGCCAGTATGATGATCACAGGGGCAAATGAG. Its translation: CASMMITGANE. The whole CDR3 region reads CASMMITGANEQFF. Drawing the rest from reference TRBV19 and TRBJ2-1, the complete variable domain is DGGITQSPKYLFRKEGQNVTLSCEQNLNHDAMYWYRQDPGQGLRLIYYSQIVNDFQKGDIAEGYSVSREKKESFPLTVTSAQKNPTAFYLCASMMITGANEQFFGPGTRLTVL.

This clone was counted a few times. The missing CDR3 end, 3 residues past where the read stops, is filled in from the germline J gene. The gene calls are TRBV23-1 and TRBJ1-6; D gene uncertain. TRBV23-1 is sorted into the ORF group, with uncertain function. With 7 bases removed from V and 6 bases from J, the gap between germline ends came to 10 bases. The CDR3 is 13 residues long. The CDR3 reads CASILVGNSPLHF. The part of the CDR3 DNA that was read is TGCGCCAGCATACTAGTCGGTAATTCACCC.

Remarks on this clone: Coverage ceases 3 residues before the CDR3 finishes, and the germline J gene fills in the end. The rearrangement uses TRBV19 and TRBJ2-7, with 8 bases aligning to TRBD1. Germline V gene sequence: CDR1 LNHDA, CDR2 SQIVND (reference sequence). The trim removed 4 bases at V and 4 bases at J, leaving 3 bases unmatched. The CDR3 consists of 13 residues. Incomplete CDR3 DNA: TGTGCCAGTAGTAAGACAGGGGCTTACGAG. It specifies CASSKTGAYE. The full CDR3 protein is CASSKTGAYEQYF.

Comment on this clone: The sequenced fragment ends 3 residues before the CDR3 boundary, so the rest is inferred from the germline J gene. The same CDR3 arises from other DNA sequences in this sample as well. This chain connects TRBV20-1 to TRBJ2-3; D might be TRBD1 or TRBD2, each matching 7 bases. The V end lost 6 bases, the J end lost 3 bases, and 13 bases lay between the germline ends. This CDR3 region has 13 residues. CDR1 DFQATT and CDR2 SNEGSKA come from the germline V gene (reference sequence). The chain's CDR3 is CSARQGGTDTQYF. The part of the CDR3 DNA that was read is TGCAGTGCACGACAGGGAGGGACAGATACG.

By frequency in the sample, this clone is medium-sized (0.01 to 0.1%). The observed sequence ends 3 residues before the CDR3 terminus, with the missing tail filled in from the germline J gene. The gene calls are TRBV2 and TRBJ1-2; D remains unclear. This CDR3 comprises 12 residues. Germline CDR1 is SNHLY and CDR2 is FYNNEI. Trimming took off 6 bases at V and 2 bases at J, with 7 bases between the two ends. CDR3: CASRYSNYGYTF. Partial CDR3 DNA: TGTGCCAGCAGGTATTCGAACTATGGC.